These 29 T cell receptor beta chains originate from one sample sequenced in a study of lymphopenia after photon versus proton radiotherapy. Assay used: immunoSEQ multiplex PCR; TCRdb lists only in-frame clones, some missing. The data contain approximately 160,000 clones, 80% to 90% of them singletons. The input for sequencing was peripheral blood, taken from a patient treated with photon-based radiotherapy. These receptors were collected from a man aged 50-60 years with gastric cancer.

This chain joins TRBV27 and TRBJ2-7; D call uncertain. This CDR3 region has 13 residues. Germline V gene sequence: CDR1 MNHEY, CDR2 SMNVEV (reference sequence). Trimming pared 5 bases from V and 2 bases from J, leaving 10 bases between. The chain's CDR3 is CASSPPRPYEQYF. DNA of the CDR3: TGTGCCAGCAGTCCCCCGAGGCCCTACGAGCAGTACTTC.

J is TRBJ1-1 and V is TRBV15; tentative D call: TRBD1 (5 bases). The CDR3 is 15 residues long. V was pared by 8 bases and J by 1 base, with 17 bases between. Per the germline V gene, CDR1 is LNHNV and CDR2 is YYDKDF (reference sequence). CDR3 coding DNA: TGTGCCACCGTTGTTTCCCGGACACAGAACACTGAAGCTTTCTTT. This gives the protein CATVVSRTQNTEAFF.

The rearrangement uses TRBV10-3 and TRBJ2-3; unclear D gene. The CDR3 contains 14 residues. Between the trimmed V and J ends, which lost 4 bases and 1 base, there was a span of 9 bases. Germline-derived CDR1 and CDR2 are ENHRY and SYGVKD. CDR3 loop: CAISGTYRTDTQYF. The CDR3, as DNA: TGTGCCATCAGTGGGACGTATCGCACAGATACGCAGTATTTT.

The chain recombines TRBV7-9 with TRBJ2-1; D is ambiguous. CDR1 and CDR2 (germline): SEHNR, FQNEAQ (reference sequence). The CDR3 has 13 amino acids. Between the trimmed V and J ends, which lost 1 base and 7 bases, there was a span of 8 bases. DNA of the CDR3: TGTGCCAGCAGCTTAGGACTGATAAATGAGCAGTTCTTC. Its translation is CASSLGLINEQFF.

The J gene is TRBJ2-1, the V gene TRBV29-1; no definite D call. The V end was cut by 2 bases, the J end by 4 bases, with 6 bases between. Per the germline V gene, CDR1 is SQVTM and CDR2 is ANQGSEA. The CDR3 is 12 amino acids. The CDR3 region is CSVENGYNEQFF. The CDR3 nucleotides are TGCAGCGTTGAAAATGGTTACAATGAGCAGTTCTTC.

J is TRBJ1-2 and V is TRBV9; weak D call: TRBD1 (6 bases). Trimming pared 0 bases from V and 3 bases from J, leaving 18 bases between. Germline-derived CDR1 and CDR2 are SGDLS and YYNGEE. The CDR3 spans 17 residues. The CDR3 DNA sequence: TGTGCCAGCAGCGTAGCTGGTGGCAGGGGAGATGACTATGGCTACACCTTC. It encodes CASSVAGGRGDDYGYTF.

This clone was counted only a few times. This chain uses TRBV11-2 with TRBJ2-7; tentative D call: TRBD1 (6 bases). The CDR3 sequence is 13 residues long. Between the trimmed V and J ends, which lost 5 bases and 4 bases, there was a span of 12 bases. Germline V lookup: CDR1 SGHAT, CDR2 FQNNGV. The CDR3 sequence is CASSADRRYEQYF. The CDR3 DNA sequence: TGTGCCAGCAGCGCAGACAGGAGGTACGAGCAGTACTTC.

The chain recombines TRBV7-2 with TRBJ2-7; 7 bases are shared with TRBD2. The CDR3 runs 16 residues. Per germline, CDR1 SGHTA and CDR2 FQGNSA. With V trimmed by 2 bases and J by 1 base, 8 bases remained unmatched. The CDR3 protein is CASSLMAGVISYEQYF. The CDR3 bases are TGTGCCAGCAGCTTAATGGCGGGAGTGATTTCCTACGAGCAGTACTTC. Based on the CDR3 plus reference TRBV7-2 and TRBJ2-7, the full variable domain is GAGVSQSPSNKVTEKGKDVELRCDPISGHTALYWYRQSLGQGLEFLIYFQGNSAPDKSGLPSDRFSAERTGGSVSTLTIQRTQQEDSAVYLCASSLMAGVISYEQYFGPGTRLTVT.

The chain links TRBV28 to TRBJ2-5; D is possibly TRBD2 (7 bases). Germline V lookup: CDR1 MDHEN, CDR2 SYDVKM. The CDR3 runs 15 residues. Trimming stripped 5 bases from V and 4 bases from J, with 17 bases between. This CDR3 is CASSKGGAAGETQYF. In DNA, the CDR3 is TGTGCCAGCAGTAAAGGGGGGGCGGCAGGAGAGACCCAGTACTTC.

The CDR3 sequence is CASSESGKSEKLFF. CDR3 coding DNA: TGTGCCAGCAGTGAATCGGGGAAAAGTGAAAAACTGTTTTTT. This chain connects TRBV6-1 to TRBJ1-4; D unresolved. The CDR3 consists of 14 residues. The germline V gene encodes CDR1 MNHNS and CDR2 SASEGT. With 2 bases removed from V and 7 bases from J, the gap between germline ends came to 11 bases.

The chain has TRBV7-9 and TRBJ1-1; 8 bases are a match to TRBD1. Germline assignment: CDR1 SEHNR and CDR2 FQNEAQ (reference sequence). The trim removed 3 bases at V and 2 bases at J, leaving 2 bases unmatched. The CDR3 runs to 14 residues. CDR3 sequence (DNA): TGTGCCAGCAGCTTGGGACAGGCTAACACTGAAGCTTTCTTT. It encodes CASSLGQANTEAFF.

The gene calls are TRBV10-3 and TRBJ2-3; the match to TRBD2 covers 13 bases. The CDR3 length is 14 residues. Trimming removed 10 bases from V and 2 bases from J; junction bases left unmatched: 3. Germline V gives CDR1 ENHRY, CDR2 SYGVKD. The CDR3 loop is CATGTSGTTDTQYF. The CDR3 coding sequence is TGTGCCACCGGGACTAGCGGGACCACAGATACGCAGTATTTT.

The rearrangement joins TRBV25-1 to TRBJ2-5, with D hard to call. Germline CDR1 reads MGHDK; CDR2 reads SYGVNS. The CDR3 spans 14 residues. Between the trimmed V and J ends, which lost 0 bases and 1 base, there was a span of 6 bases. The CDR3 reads CASSEYMTQETQYF. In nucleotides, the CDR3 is TGTGCCAGCAGTGAATATATGACCCAAGAGACCCAGTACTTC.

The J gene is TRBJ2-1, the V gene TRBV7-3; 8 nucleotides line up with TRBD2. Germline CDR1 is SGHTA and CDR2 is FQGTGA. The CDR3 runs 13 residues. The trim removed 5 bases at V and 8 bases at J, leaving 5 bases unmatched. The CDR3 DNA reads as TGTGCCAGCAGCCTTCGGACTAGCCATGAGCAGTTCTTC. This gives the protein CASSLRTSHEQFF. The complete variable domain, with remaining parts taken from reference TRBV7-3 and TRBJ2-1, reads GAGVSQTPSNKVTEKGKYVELRCDPISGHTALYWYRQSLGQGPEFLIYFQGTGAADDSGLPNDRFFAVRPEGSVSTLKIQRTERGDSAVYLCASSLRTSHEQFFGPGTRLTVL.

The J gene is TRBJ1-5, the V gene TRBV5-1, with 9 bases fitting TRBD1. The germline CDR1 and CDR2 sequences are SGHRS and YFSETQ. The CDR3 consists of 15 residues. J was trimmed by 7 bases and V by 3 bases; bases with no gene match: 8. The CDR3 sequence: CASSSQGAEGQPQHF. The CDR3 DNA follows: TGCGCCAGCAGCTCACAGGGGGCGGAAGGACAGCCCCAGCATTTT.

CDR3: CASSLWTGIGDTQYF. CDR3 nucleotides: TGTGCCAGCAGCTTGTGGACAGGGATTGGAGATACGCAGTATTTT. The rearrangement links TRBV11-2 to TRBJ2-3, with 8 bases identical to TRBD1. CDR3 length: 15 residues. Unmatched junction bases numbered 7, after V lost 3 bases and J lost 5 bases. Germline CDR1 and CDR2: SGHAT and FQNNGV.

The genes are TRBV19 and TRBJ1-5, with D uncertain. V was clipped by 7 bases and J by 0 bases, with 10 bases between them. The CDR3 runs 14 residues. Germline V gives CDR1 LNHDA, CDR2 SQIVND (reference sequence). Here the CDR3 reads CASTTRYSNQPQHF. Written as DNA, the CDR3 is TGTGCCAGTACAACTCGCTATAGCAATCAGCCCCAGCATTTT.

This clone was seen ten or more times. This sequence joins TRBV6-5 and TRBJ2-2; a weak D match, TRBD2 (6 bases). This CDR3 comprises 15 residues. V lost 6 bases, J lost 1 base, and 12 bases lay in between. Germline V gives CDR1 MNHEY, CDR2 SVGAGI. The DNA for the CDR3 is TGTGCCAGCAGCCAACTAGCTGAGAACACCGGGGAGCTGTTTTTT. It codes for CASSQLAENTGELFF.

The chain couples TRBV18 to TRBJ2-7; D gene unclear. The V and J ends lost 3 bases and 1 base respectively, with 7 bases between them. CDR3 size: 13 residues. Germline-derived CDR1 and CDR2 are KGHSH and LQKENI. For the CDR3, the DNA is TGTGCCAGCTCACCGACTCCATCCTACGAGCAGTACTTC. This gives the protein CASSPTPSYEQYF.

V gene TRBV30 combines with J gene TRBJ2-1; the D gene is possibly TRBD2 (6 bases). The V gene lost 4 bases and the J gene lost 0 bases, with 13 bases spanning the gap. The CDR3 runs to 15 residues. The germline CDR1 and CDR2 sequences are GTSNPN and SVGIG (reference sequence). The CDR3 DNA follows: TGTGCCTGGAAGGGCGGGAAGAGCTCCTACAATGAGCAGTTCTTC. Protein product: CAWKGGKSSYNEQFF.

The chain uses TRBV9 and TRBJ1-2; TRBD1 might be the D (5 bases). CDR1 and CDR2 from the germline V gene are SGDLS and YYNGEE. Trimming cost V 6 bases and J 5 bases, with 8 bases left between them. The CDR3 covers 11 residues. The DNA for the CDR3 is TGTGCCAGCAAGGGGTGGTATGGCTACACCTTC. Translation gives CASKGWYGYTF.

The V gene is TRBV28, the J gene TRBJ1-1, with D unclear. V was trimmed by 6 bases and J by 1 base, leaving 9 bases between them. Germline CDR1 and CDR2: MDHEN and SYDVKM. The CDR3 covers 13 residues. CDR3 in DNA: TGTGCCAGCAGGGTAACAGCGAACACTGAAGCTTTCTTT. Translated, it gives CASRVTANTEAFF.

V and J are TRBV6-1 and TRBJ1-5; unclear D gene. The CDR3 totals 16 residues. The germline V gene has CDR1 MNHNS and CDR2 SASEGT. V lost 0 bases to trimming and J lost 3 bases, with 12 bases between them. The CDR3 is CASSEALRGFNQPQHF. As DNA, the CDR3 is TGTGCCAGCAGTGAAGCGCTTCGGGGATTCAATCAGCCCCAGCATTTT.

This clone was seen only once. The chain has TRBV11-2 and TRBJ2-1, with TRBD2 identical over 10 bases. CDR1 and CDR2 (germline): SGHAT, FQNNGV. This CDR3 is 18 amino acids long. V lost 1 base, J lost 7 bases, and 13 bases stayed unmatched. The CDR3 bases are TGTGCCAGCAGCTTAGGAGCGGGAGGGCCCCGTGTCGTAAATGAGCAGTTCTTC. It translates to CASSLGAGGPRVVNEQFF. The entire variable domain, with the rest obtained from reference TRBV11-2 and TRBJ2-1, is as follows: EAGVAQSPRYKIIEKRQSVAFWCNPISGHATLYWYQQILGQGPKLLIQFQNNGVVDDSQLPKDRFSAERLKGVDSTLKIQPAKLEDSAVYLCASSLGAGGPRVVNEQFFGPGTRLTVL.

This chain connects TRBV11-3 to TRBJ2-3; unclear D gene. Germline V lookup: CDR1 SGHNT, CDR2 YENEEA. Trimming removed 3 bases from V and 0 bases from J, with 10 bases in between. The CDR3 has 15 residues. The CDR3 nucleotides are TGTGCCAGCAGCTTGGATGGGTCTAGCACAGATACGCAGTATTTT. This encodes CASSLDGSSTDTQYF.

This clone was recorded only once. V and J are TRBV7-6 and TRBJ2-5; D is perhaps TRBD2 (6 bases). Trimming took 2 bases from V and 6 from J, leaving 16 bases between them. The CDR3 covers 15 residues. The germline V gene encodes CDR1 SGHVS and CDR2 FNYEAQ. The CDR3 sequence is CASSLKRDFGQTQYF. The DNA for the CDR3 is TGTGCCAGCAGCTTAAAGAGGGACTTCGGACAGACCCAGTACTTC.

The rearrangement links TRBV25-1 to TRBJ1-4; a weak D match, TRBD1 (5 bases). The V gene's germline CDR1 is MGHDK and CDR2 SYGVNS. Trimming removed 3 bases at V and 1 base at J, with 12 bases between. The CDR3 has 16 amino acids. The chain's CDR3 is CASSEGRMGTNEKLFF. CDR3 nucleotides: TGTGCCAGCAGTGAGGGACGGATGGGAACTAATGAAAAACTGTTTTTT.

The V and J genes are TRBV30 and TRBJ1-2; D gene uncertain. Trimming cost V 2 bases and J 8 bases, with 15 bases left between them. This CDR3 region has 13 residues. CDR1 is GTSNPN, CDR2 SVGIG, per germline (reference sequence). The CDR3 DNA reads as TGTGCCTGGAGTATATTAGACGGTAGCGGCTACACCTTC. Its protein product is CAWSILDGSGYTF.

CDR3 sequence reads: CASSQEGLNNEQFF. The CDR3 DNA reads TGTGCCAGCAGCCAAGAGGGACTTAACAATGAGCAGTTCTTC. V usage is TRBV4-2 and J usage is TRBJ2-1; D perhaps matches TRBD2 (6 bases). Per the germline V gene, CDR1 is LGHNA and CDR2 is YNFKEQ. This CDR3 is built from 14 residues. V shed 0 bases and J shed 5 bases, with 8 bases lying between them.